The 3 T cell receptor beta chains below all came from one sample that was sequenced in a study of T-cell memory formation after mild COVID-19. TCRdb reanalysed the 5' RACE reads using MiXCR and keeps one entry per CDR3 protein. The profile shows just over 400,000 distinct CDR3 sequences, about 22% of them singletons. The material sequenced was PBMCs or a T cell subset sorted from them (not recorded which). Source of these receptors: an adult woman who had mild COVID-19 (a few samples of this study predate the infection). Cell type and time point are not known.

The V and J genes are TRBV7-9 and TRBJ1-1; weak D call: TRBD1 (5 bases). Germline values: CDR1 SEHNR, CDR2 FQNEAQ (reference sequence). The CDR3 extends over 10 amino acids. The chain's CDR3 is CVWGDTEAFF. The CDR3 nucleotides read TGTGTCTGGGGCGACACTGAAGCTTTCTTT.

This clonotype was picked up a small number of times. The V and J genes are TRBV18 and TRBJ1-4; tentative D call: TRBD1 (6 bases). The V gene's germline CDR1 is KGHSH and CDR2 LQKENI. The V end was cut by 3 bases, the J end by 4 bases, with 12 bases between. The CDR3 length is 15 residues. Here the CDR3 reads CASSPQGGLNEKLFF. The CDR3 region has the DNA TGTGCCAGCTCACCCCAAGGGGGTCTTAATGAAAAACTGTTTTTT.

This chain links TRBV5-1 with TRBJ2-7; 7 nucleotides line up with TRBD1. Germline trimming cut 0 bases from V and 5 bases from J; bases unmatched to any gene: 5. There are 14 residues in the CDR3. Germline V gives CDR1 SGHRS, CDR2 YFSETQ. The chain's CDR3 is CASSLADRAHEQYF. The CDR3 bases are TGCGCCAGCAGCTTGGCCGACAGGGCCCACGAGCAGTACTTC.